A selection of T cell receptor beta chains follows, all from one sample in a study of blood T cell repertoires in COVID-19. Method: immunoSEQ multiplex PCR; TCRdb's copy keeps in-frame clones and lacks some. The top ten hold 4% of the sample, which has about 180,000 clones, about nine tenths seen once. The specimen sequenced was peripheral blood. The receptors come from a woman in her twenties or thirties with acute or convalescent COVID-19. CDR3s include the opening cysteine and the closing phenylalanine or tryptophan. The order of the fields is CDR3 length, clone size, J gene, V gene, D gene, CDR3 DNA, CDR3 protein. D genes are given only for firm matches. Not all rows give a size; the values are once, few, many and, for expanded clones, a class.

13 . TRBJ2-7 TRBV10-3 TRBD2 TGTGCCATCGAAAGGGAGGGCGCTTCCGAGCAGTACTTC CAIEREGASEQYF
13 . TRBJ2-7 TRBV28 . TGTGCCAGTCTCAGCGTCTACCCGATAGAGCAGTACTTC CASLSVYPIEQYF
15 . TRBJ2-5 TRBV19 TRBD2 TGTGCCAGTAGGGTGCGGGAGGGTGGTCAAGAGACCCAGTACTTC CASRVREGGQETQYF
18 few TRBJ2-1 TRBV25-1 TRBD1 TGTGCCAGCAACGGACAGGGGGTACGGGCTGGGGGCTACAATGAGCAGTTCTTC CASNGQGVRAGGYNEQFF
13 . TRBJ1-1 TRBV2 . TGTGCCACAAGAGGACAGATGAACACTGAAGCTTTCTTT CATRGQMNTEAFF
12 . TRBJ1-1 TRBV20-1 . TGCAGTGCTAGTTCCGGGAACACTGAAGCTTTCTTT CSASSGNTEAFF
18 few TRBJ2-7 TRBV7-2 TRBD2 TGTGCCAGCAGCTTAGGGCCCGTAGCGGGAGGGCCTGGCTACGAGCAGTACTTC CASSLGPVAGGPGYEQYF
19 . TRBJ2-1 TRBV11-3 TRBD1 TGTGCCAGCAGCTTCGAGCTAATGGGACAGGGGCCGCATCTGGGTGAGCAGTTCTTC CASSFELMGQGPHLGEQFF
12 . TRBJ2-7 TRBV6-1 . TGTGCCAGCAGTGAATCCGGCTACGAGCAGTACTTC CASSESGYEQYF
13 . TRBJ1-5 TRBV24-1 . TGTGCCACCAGTGAAAACGGGAGTCAGCCCCAGCATTTT CATSENGSQPQHF
15 . TRBJ2-3 TRBV28 TRBD1 TGTGCCAGCAGCCTCACAGGGGGCGGCACAGATACGCAGTATTTT CASSLTGGGTDTQYF
14 . TRBJ1-5 TRBV19 . TGTGCCAGTAGTATACTAGAAAGCAATCAGCCCCAGCATTTT CASSILESNQPQHF
16 . TRBJ2-7 TRBV28 TRBD1 TGTGCCAGCAGTTGGCCCGGGACAGGGGGTTCCTACGAGCAGTACTTC CASSWPGTGGSYEQYF
14 . TRBJ2-5 TRBV6-5 . TGTGCCAGCAGACCTTTGTCTGAGGTCGAGACCCAGTACTTC CASRPLSEVETQYF
13 . TRBJ2-7 TRBV5-5 . TGTGCCAGCAGTTTGAGTGGGCCCCACGAGCAGTACTTC CASSLSGPHEQYF
15 . TRBJ2-5 TRBV7-9 . TGTGCCAGCAGCTTAGCGGGGCGTCCTCAAGAGACCCAGTACTTC CASSLAGRPQETQYF
10 . TRBJ2-1 TRBV28 . TGTGCCATCGAGGGGGATGAGCAGTTCTTC CAIEGDEQFF
14 . TRBJ1-5 TRBV19 . TGTGCCAGTAGTATTAAACAGGGCAATCAGCCCCAGCATTTT CASSIKQGNQPQHF
14 once TRBJ2-7 TRBV7-9 . TGTGCCAGCAGCTTAACGGGGATGGGCTACGAGCAGTACTTC CASSLTGMGYEQYF
13 . TRBJ2-2 TRBV11-3 . TGTGCCAGCAGCTTAGGAGGAAACCGGGAGCTGTTTTTT CASSLGGNRELFF
14 few TRBJ1-4 TRBV5-1 . TGCGCCAGCAGCCTATATACAACTAATGAAAAACTGTTTTTT CASSLYTTNEKLFF
17 . TRBJ2-5 TRBV7-8 TRBD2 TGTGCCAGCAGCTTAGGAGTTGGGTCGGGAGGGCTCGGGACCCAGTACTTC CASSLGVGSGGLGTQYF
12 few TRBJ1-6 TRBV30 . TGTGCCTGGAGTAACCGAGGAAGTTCCCTCCACTTT CAWSNRGSSLHF
14 . TRBJ2-3 TRBV7-2 TRBD2 TGTGCCATCCTGAGAGCGGGAGCCGCGGATACGCAGTATTTT CAILRAGAADTQYF
17 . TRBJ2-5 TRBV7-7 TRBD2 TGTGCTAGCAGCCCTACCTTATCGGCGGGAGTAGGAGAGACCCAGTACTTC CASSPTLSAGVGETQYF
15 . TRBJ2-5 TRBV5-8 . TGTGCCAGCAGCGCAAGTGTAGCGGCAGAAGAGACCCAGTACTTC CASSASVAAEETQYF
15 . TRBJ2-6 TRBV19 TRBD1 TGTGCCAGTAGTGAGACAGGGGCTGGGGCCAACGTCCTGACTTTC CASSETGAGANVLTF
15 . TRBJ2-7 TRBV11-3 . TGTGCCAGCAGCTTTGGGGGGACCTCTATCTACGAGCAGTACTTC CASSFGGTSIYEQYF
16 . TRBJ2-2 TRBV7-6 TRBD2 TGTGCCAGCAGCTTTGAAGCGGGAACGAACACCGGGGAGCTGTTTTTT CASSFEAGTNTGELFF
15 . TRBJ2-1 TRBV5-1 TRBD1 TGCGCCAGCAGCTTTTACGGGACAGGGCGAAGTGAGCAGTTCTTC CASSFYGTGRSEQFF
15 . TRBJ2-1 TRBV9 TRBD2 TGTGCCAGCAGCGTAGTGGCGGGAGGAGTAAATGAGCAGTTCTTC CASSVVAGGVNEQFF
15 . TRBJ2-3 TRBV24-1 . TGTGCCACCAGTGATCGCTTCACAGGGACCGATACGCAGTATTTT CATSDRFTGTDTQYF
14 . TRBJ2-3 TRBV10-2 TRBD1 TGCGCCAGCAGTGCCTTGGGACAGGTGTATACGCAGTATTTT CASSALGQVYTQYF
14 . TRBJ2-3 TRBV27 . TGTGCCAGCAGTATATTGACTAGCACAGATACGCAGTATTTT CASSILTSTDTQYF
13 . TRBJ2-5 TRBV2 . TGTGCCAGCAGACGACTAGTCCAAGAGACCCAGTACTTC CASRRLVQETQYF
13 . TRBJ2-1 TRBV6-5 . TGTGCCAGCAGTAAGGGACTGTCAAATGAGCAGTTCTTC CASSKGLSNEQFF
11 . TRBJ2-1 TRBV20-1 . TGCAGTGCTAGAGAAGGGGTGGAGCAGTTCTTC CSAREGVEQFF
11 . TRBJ1-1 TRBV20-1 TRBD1 TGCAGTGCTAGGGACAGGGATGAAGCTTTCTTT CSARDRDEAFF
13 . TRBJ2-7 TRBV11-3 . TGTGCCAGCAGCTTAGCGGGAATCCACGAGCAGTACTTC CASSLAGIHEQYF
14 . TRBJ2-4 TRBV7-9 TRBD2 TGTGCCAGCAGCTTGGAGGGAGGGCCGGCCATTCAGTACTTC CASSLEGGPAIQYF
12 . TRBJ2-5 TRBV6-5 . TGTGCCAGCAGTTACACTGAAGAGACCCAGTACTTC CASSYTEETQYF
10 . TRBJ2-1 TRBV20-1 . TGCAGTGCAAGTGCTCGGGAGCAGTTCTTC CSASAREQFF
12 . TRBJ2-5 TRBV24-1 . TGTGCCACCAGTGATTTGCTAGAGACCCAGTACTTC CATSDLLETQYF
13 . TRBJ2-2 TRBV7-9 . TGTGCCAGCGCGGGACCTAACACCGGGGAGCTGTTTTTT CASAGPNTGELFF
16 . TRBJ1-1 TRBV18 TRBD1 TGTGCCAGCTCACCTCCCCAGGGACAGGGACGGACTGAAGCTTTCTTT CASSPPQGQGRTEAFF
15 . TRBJ1-5 TRBV6-2/TRBV6-3 . TGTGCCAGCAGTCCAACAGGGATGAAGAATCAGCCCCAGCATTTT CASSPTGMKNQPQHF
13 . TRBJ1-2 TRBV5-1 TRBD1 TGCGCCAGCAGCTTGGCAGGGGGAGGTGGCTACACCTTC CASSLAGGGGYTF
13 . TRBJ2-5 TRBV15 . TGTGCCACCAGCTCGACTAGTCCAGAGACCCAGTACTTC CATSSTSPETQYF
14 . TRBJ2-5 TRBV18 . TGTGCCAGCACCGACTTTACGTACCAAGAGACCCAGTACTTC CASTDFTYQETQYF
17 . TRBJ2-1 TRBV11-2 TRBD1 TGTGCCAGCAGCTTAGTGGGGGGACAGGGGGCGGACAATGAGCAGTTCTTC CASSLVGGQGADNEQFF
15 few TRBJ2-7 TRBV21-1 . TGTGCCAGCAGCAAAGCAGTCCCGGGACAGGGGGCGCGGTACTTC CASSKAVPGQGARYF